The next 18 T cell receptor beta chains were all read from a single sample in a study of T cells of healthy individuals. TCRdb re-called the 5' RACE reads with MiXCR, one entry per CDR3 protein. Of more than 60,000 distinct CDR3 sequences in the sample, roughly 17% were seen once. Receptors were obtained from a human donor in good health.

This clonotype was counted ten times or more. V gene TRBV27 combines with J gene TRBJ2-1; 16 bases align to TRBD2. There are 17 residues in the CDR3. Germline CDR1 reads MNHEY; CDR2 reads SMNVEV (reference sequence). Losses at the gene ends were 2 bases for V and 6 bases for J; bases not matched to a gene: 4. The CDR3 sequence is CASSLPGLAGGSNEQFF. CDR3 nucleotide sequence: TGTGCCAGCAGTTTACCGGGACTAGCGGGAGGGAGCAATGAGCAGTTCTTC.

This clonotype was counted many times. The chain recombines TRBV15 with TRBJ2-3, with D hard to call. V was clipped by 3 bases and J by 4 bases, with 8 bases between them. Germline V gives CDR1 LNHNV, CDR2 YYDKDF (reference sequence). The CDR3 is 13 amino acids. The CDR3, as DNA: TGTGCCACCAGCAGGTCTGGGCCAGATACGCAGTATTTT. This translates into CATSRSGPDTQYF.

This clonotype was seen at least ten times. The V gene is TRBV4-1, the J gene TRBJ2-7; D remains unclear. Trimming left V 3 bases short and J 1 base short, with 13 bases between. The CDR3 sequence is 15 residues long. The germline V gene encodes CDR1 MGHRA and CDR2 YSYEKL. CDR3 protein: CASSQGPDGSYEQYF. The CDR3 DNA reads as TGCGCCAGCAGCCAGGGTCCGGACGGTTCCTACGAGCAGTACTTC.

In its sample, this clonotype was seen a few times. The chain combines TRBV12-3 or TRBV12-4 with TRBJ2-5, with a possible D match to TRBD2 (5 bases). V was pared by 6 bases and J by 1 base, with 9 bases between. The CDR3 loop spans 13 amino acids. The CDR3 DNA reads as TGTGCCAGCAGCCCGGGGAGCCAAGAGACCCAGTACTTC. This translates into CASSPGSQETQYF.

This clonotype was recorded many times. The rearrangement uses TRBV20-1 and TRBJ2-2; 9 bases are a match to TRBD1. Trimming cost V 8 bases and J 7 bases; bases outside gene matches: 8. The CDR3 covers 13 residues. Germline CDR1 and CDR2: DFQATT and SNEGSKA (reference sequence). The CDR3 coding sequence is TGCAGTTCACCGGGACAGGGTTTCGGGGAGCTGTTTTTT. Residues: CSSPGQGFGELFF.

This clonotype was detected many times. The chain employs TRBV25-1 and TRBJ1-4; a possible D gene is TRBD1 (6 bases). Per germline, CDR1 MGHDK and CDR2 SYGVNS. This CDR3 has 15 residues. V lost 2 bases, J lost 11 bases, and 18 bases lay in between. The CDR3 loop reads CASSEPQGHVGKLFF. Written as DNA, the CDR3 is TGTGCCAGCAGTGAACCACAGGGCCATGTGGGGAAACTGTTTTTT.

This clonotype was found many times. The rearrangement links TRBV11-2 to TRBJ2-1, with D possibly called TRBD1 or TRBD2 (5 bases each). CDR1 SGHAT and CDR2 FQNNGV come from the germline V gene. V was cut by 5 bases and J by 2 bases, with 16 bases left in between. The CDR3 has 16 amino acids. The CDR3 nucleotides read TGTGCCAGCAGCCCAGTGGGGGTTGTAACCTACAATGAGCAGTTCTTC. Amino acids: CASSPVGVVTYNEQFF.

CDR3 protein: CSARASSRVGGELFF. The CDR3 DNA reads TGCAGTGCTAGGGCCTCCAGCCGGGTTGGCGGGGAGCTGTTTTTT. The chain employs TRBV20-1 and TRBJ2-2; D is ambiguous. This CDR3 contains 15 residues. V lost 3 bases and J lost 7, with 18 bases in between. Germline CDR1 is DFQATT and CDR2 is SNEGSKA (reference sequence).

This clonotype showed up just a few times. The chain carries TRBV7-2 and TRBJ2-2, with unresolved D. The CDR3 contains 13 residues. Germline CDR1 reads SGHTA; CDR2 reads FQGNSA. V lost 1 base, J lost 7 bases, and 7 bases lay in between. The CDR3: CASSLVGYGELFF. Here the CDR3 DNA reads TGTGCCAGCAGCTTAGTGGGTTACGGGGAGCTGTTTTTT.

The chain carries TRBV5-5 and TRBJ1-6; D not certain. The CDR3 spans 13 residues. V shed 7 bases and J shed 9 bases, with 14 bases lying between them. CDR1 SGHKS and CDR2 YYEKEE come from the germline V gene (reference sequence). CDR3 DNA sequence: TGTGCCAGCTCGCCCGGTGTGGGTTCACCCCTCCACTTT. Its translation: CASSPGVGSPLHF.

This chain uses TRBV20-1 with TRBJ2-7; TRBD1 matches 8 bases. J was trimmed by 0 bases and V by 6 bases; bases with no gene match: 10. The CDR3 contains 15 residues. Germline loops: CDR1 DFQATT, CDR2 SNEGSKA (reference sequence). Here the CDR3 reads CSAGNRQGTSYEQYF. The CDR3 DNA sequence: TGCAGTGCCGGCAACCGACAGGGGACCTCCTACGAGCAGTACTTC.

V usage is TRBV18 and J usage is TRBJ1-4; no reliable D call. This CDR3 spans 17 amino acids. Germline V gene sequence: CDR1 KGHSH, CDR2 LQKENI. Deletions cut 0 bases from V and 7 bases from J, with 18 bases between. The CDR3, as DNA: TGTGCCAGCTCACCACCGAATTTCGGCAGCTCATCTGAAAAACTGTTTTTT. Translating it yields CASSPPNFGSSSEKLFF.

This clonotype was counted ten times or more. The chain links TRBV7-2 to TRBJ2-7, with 7 bases lining up with TRBD2. The CDR3 spans 17 residues. Trimming at V came to 1 base and at J to 0 bases, leaving 9 bases not matched to a gene. Germline lookup yields CDR1 SGHTA and CDR2 FQGNSA. CDR3 loop: CASSLVRVGRNSYEQYF. In DNA, the CDR3 is TGTGCCAGCAGCTTAGTTCGGGTCGGGAGGAACTCCTACGAGCAGTACTTC.

This clonotype was detected ten times or more. CDR3 DNA: TGCGCCAGCAGCCGGGACAGGGCCCACGATGAGCAGTTCTTC. Translating gives CASSRDRAHDEQFF. V and J are TRBV5-1 and TRBJ2-1, with 9 bases identical to TRBD1. The CDR3 runs 14 residues. From germline, CDR1 is SGHRS and CDR2 YFSETQ. Trimming at V came to 4 bases and at J to 8 bases, leaving 7 bases not matched to a gene.

This clonotype was found many times. The J gene is TRBJ1-2, the V gene TRBV9; TRBD1 agrees at 7 bases. Germline lookup yields CDR1 SGDLS and CDR2 YYNGEE. This CDR3 has 13 residues. V shed 2 bases, J shed 8 bases, and the junction held 6 bases outside the gene matches. Written as DNA, the CDR3 is TGTGCCAGCAGCGTCGACAGGGTGGGAGGCTACACCTTC. Its protein is CASSVDRVGGYTF. The full variable domain, with the rest looked up from reference TRBV9 and TRBJ1-2, is DSGVTQTPKHLITATGQRVTLRCSPRSGDLSVYWYQQSLDQGLQFLIQYYNGEERAKGNILERFSAQQFPDLHSELNLSSLELGDSALYFCASSVDRVGGYTFGSGTRLTVV.

The rearrangement links TRBV6-4 to TRBJ2-1; no definite D call. This CDR3 region has 15 residues. The germline gives CDR1 MRHNA, CDR2 SNTAGT. V shed 4 bases and J shed 0 bases, with 10 bases lying between them. This CDR3 reads CASSGTANSYNEQFF. The CDR3, as DNA: TGTGCCAGCAGTGGTACAGCAAACTCCTACAATGAGCAGTTCTTC.

This clonotype has more than one count but fewer than ten. The gene calls are TRBV29-1 and TRBJ2-2; D is ambiguous. V lost 5 bases to trimming and J lost 2 bases, with 9 bases between them. CDR3 length equals 13 residues. Germline V gene sequence: CDR1 SQVTM, CDR2 ANQGSEA. The DNA of the CDR3 is TGCAGCGTTCTCGAGGAAAACACCGGGGAGCTGTTTTTT. It specifies CSVLEENTGELFF.

This clonotype was detected many times. V usage is TRBV19 and J usage is TRBJ2-1; D tentatively reads TRBD1 or TRBD2 (6 bases each). This CDR3 has 13 residues. Germline V gives CDR1 LNHDA, CDR2 SQIVND (reference sequence). V gave up 2 bases and J gave up 7 bases, with 9 bases separating them. CDR3: CASSIIGGNEQFF. In DNA, the CDR3 is TGTGCCAGTAGTATAATAGGGGGGAATGAGCAGTTCTTC.